One sample yielded the 21 T cell receptor beta chains listed below, sequenced in a study of blood T cells in healthy people across ages. A sample-barcoded 5' primer and a J-beta primer mix were used in a second PCR of about 7 to 11 cycles. TCRdb processed the 5' RACE reads anew with MiXCR; each CDR3 protein has one entry. The data contain around 1.7 million distinct CDR3 sequences, roughly 27% of them seen just once; the ten biggest clones take up about 7.7%. The sequencing sample was made of blood. Receptors were obtained from a young woman in good health.

This rearrangement joins TRBV12-3 or TRBV12-4 to TRBJ1-5, with D unclear. This CDR3 is 13 amino acids long. The ends were cut back, 2 bases at V and 8 bases at J, with 10 bases in the middle. CDR3 in DNA: TGTGCCAGCAGTTTACTTACTGGGGAGCCCCAGCATTTT. Protein product: CASSLLTGEPQHF.

Notes on this clonotype: A read error may explain this, as a much larger clone is one base away. The chain joins TRBV10-3 to TRBJ2-1; tentatively, D is TRBD1 (6 bases). CDR1 is ENHRY and CDR2 is SYGVKD in the germline V gene. There are 13 residues in the CDR3. CDR3 DNA sequence: TGTGCATCCGCCGGCGGACAGTCCTACGAGCAGTTCTTC. It specifies CASAGGQSYEQFF.

The chain joins TRBV11-2 to TRBJ2-7, with D possibly TRBD2 on 6 matching bases. Between the trimmed V and J ends, which lost 0 bases and 2 bases, there was a span of 11 bases. Germline V gives CDR1 SGHAT, CDR2 FQNNGV. This CDR3 is built from 15 residues. In DNA, the CDR3 is TGTGCCAGCAGCTTAGAACCGGGAGATACCTACGAGCAGTACTTC. It codes for CASSLEPGDTYEQYF.

This chain's CDR3 is CATSRALAREETQYF. The CDR3 DNA reads TGTGCCACCAGCAGAGCACTAGCGCGGGAAGAGACCCAGTACTTC. V is TRBV15 and J is TRBJ2-5; 7 bases map to TRBD2. Trimming at V came to 1 base and at J to 3 bases, leaving 5 bases not matched to a gene. CDR3 length: 15 amino acids. Germline CDR1 reads LNHNV; CDR2 reads YYDKDF (reference sequence). Combining the CDR3 with reference TRBV15 and TRBJ2-5 gives the whole variable domain DAMVIQNPRYQVTQFGKPVTLSCSQTLNHNVMYWYQQKSSQAPKLLFHYYDKDFNNEADTPDNFQSRRPNTSFCFLDIRSPGLGDTAMYLCATSRALAREETQYFGPGTRLLVL.

This clonotype occurred many times. This chain connects TRBV5-5 to TRBJ1-2; 9 bases map to TRBD1. The J segment lost 5 bases and the V segment lost 4 bases, leaving 6 bases of the junction unmatched. CDR1 is SGHKS, CDR2 YYEKEE, per germline (reference sequence). The CDR3 contains 14 residues. CDR3 DNA: TGTGCCAGCAGCGGGATGGACAGGGGTTATGGCTACACCTTC. It is translated as CASSGMDRGYGYTF.

About this clonotype itself: This may arise from a read error, as a much more abundant clone is one base away. J is TRBJ2-3 and V is TRBV10-2; no firm D call. Germline V CDR1 and CDR2: WSHSY, SAAADI. The CDR3 totals 12 residues. The CDR3 loop reads CSALLSTDTQYF. The CDR3 DNA is TGCTCCGCCCTACTGAGCACAGATACGCAGTATTTT.

This clonotype was found many times. The rearrangement uses TRBV5-1 and TRBJ1-2, with TRBD1 as a possible D gene (6 bases). Between the trimmed V and J ends, which lost 2 bases and 5 bases, there was a span of 13 bases. The germline V gene has CDR1 SGHRS and CDR2 YFSETQ. This CDR3 region has 14 residues. CDR3 in amino acids: CASSLQGFGYGYTF. In DNA, the CDR3 is TGCGCCAGCAGCTTACAGGGCTTTGGGTATGGCTACACCTTC.

This clonotype came up many times. Here the CDR3 reads CSVLSEGETQYF. As DNA, the CDR3 is TGCAGCGTTTTAAGCGAAGGAGAGACCCAGTACTTC. V is TRBV29-1 and J is TRBJ2-5; D is unclear. The germline V and J ends were trimmed by 5 bases and 4 bases, with 11 bases remaining between them. The CDR3 length is 12 residues. The germline gives CDR1 SQVTM, CDR2 ANQGSEA.

V is TRBV5-6 and J is TRBJ2-2; D perhaps matches TRBD2 (5 bases). The ends were cut back, 6 bases at V and 6 bases at J, with 18 bases in the middle. The CDR3 has 15 amino acids. CDR1 SGHDT and CDR2 YYEEEE come from the germline V gene. CDR3 nucleotides: TGTGCCAGCAACCCTACGGGGTTGGGATCCGGGGAGCTGTTTTTT. As protein: CASNPTGLGSGELFF.

This clonotype was counted many times. V gene TRBV6-2 or TRBV6-3 combines with J gene TRBJ2-7; 8 positions agree with TRBD1. This CDR3 has 13 amino acids. The V and J ends lost 6 bases and 5 bases, in that order; junction bases with no gene match: 6. The germline V gene encodes CDR1 MNHEY and CDR2 SVGEGT. The CDR3 reads CASRRTGNDEQYF. In DNA form, the CDR3 reads TGTGCCAGCAGGCGGACAGGGAATGACGAGCAGTACTTC.

This clonotype was detected a few times. The V gene is TRBV20-1, the J gene TRBJ2-1; no reliable D call. Trimming cost V 0 bases and J 1 base, with 13 bases left between them. The CDR3 is made up of 16 amino acids. In germline, CDR1 is DFQATT, CDR2 SNEGSKA (reference sequence). The CDR3 loop reads CSARDSLKGSYNEQFF. CDR3 DNA: TGCAGTGCTAGAGACTCCCTCAAAGGTTCCTACAATGAGCAGTTCTTC.

A word on this clonotype: Given a much more abundant clone one base away, this may be a read error. The chain combines TRBV18 with TRBJ2-7, with unresolved D. CDR1 and CDR2 from the germline V gene are KGHSH and LQKENI. The CDR3 loop spans 13 amino acids. V was clipped by 3 bases and J by 7 bases, with 13 bases between them. CDR3 sequence: CASSPLEYNEQYF. DNA of the CDR3: TGTGCCAGCTCACCCCTTGAGTACAATGAGCAGTACTTC.

This clonotype has only a few counts. The J gene is TRBJ2-5, the V gene TRBV20-1, with 8 bases matching TRBD1. The V segment lost 0 bases and the J segment 7 bases; nucleotides outside the gene matches: 13. Germline assignment: CDR1 DFQATT and CDR2 SNEGSKA (reference sequence). The CDR3 covers 16 residues. The CDR3 is CSARELPGGARGTQYF. The CDR3 nucleotides are TGCAGTGCTAGAGAACTGCCAGGGGGCGCCAGGGGGACCCAGTACTTC.

This rearrangement joins TRBV5-5 to TRBJ2-3, with TRBD2 matching 8 bases. The V segment lost 6 bases and the J segment 4 bases; nucleotides outside the gene matches: 22. This CDR3 has 19 residues. The germline V gene has CDR1 SGHKS and CDR2 YYEKEE (reference sequence). Here the CDR3 reads CASTLRGDYDGIPPDTQYF. In DNA, the CDR3 is TGTGCCAGCACCCTGCGGGGGGATTATGACGGGATCCCCCCAGATACGCAGTATTTT. The full variable domain, rest sourced from reference TRBV5-5 and TRBJ2-3, is DAGVTQSPTHLIKTRGQQVTLRCSPISGHKSVSWYQQVLGQGPQFIFQYYEKEERGRGNFPDRFSARQFPNYSSELNVNALLLGDSALYLCASTLRGDYDGIPPDTQYFGPGTRLTVL.

This clonotype has just one count. The V and J genes are TRBV9 and TRBJ2-3; TRBD1 agrees at 9 bases. In germline, CDR1 is SGDLS, CDR2 YYNGEE. CDR3 length: 15 residues. V dropped 3 bases and J dropped 3; count of bases not matched to a gene: 5. The CDR3 region is CASSGTGALTDTQYF. CDR3 in DNA: TGTGCCAGCAGCGGGACAGGGGCGTTGACAGATACGCAGTATTTT.

The V and J genes are TRBV5-6 and TRBJ2-5, with 8 nucleotides matching TRBD2. This CDR3 comprises 16 residues. Germline V gene sequence: CDR1 SGHDT, CDR2 YYEEEE. Trimming cost V 2 bases and J 4 bases; bases outside gene matches: 10. The CDR3 sequence is CASSLWTGLVGETQYF. The DNA for the CDR3 is TGTGCCAGCAGCTTATGGACGGGACTAGTCGGAGAGACCCAGTACTTC.

This clonotype was seen only a few times. The V call is TRBV15, the J call TRBJ2-7; D is ambiguous. Germline CDR1 LNHNV, CDR2 YYDKDF (reference sequence). The CDR3 loop spans 14 amino acids. V shed 3 bases and J shed 7 bases, with 16 bases lying between them. The CDR3 here is CATSRFQPDNEQYF. CDR3 bases: TGTGCCACCAGCAGGTTCCAACCCGACAATGAGCAGTACTTC. Based on the CDR3 plus reference TRBV15 and TRBJ2-7, the full variable domain is DAMVIQNPRYQVTQFGKPVTLSCSQTLNHNVMYWYQQKSSQAPKLLFHYYDKDFNNEADTPDNFQSRRPNTSFCFLDIRSPGLGDTAMYLCATSRFQPDNEQYFGPGTRLTVT.

This clonotype was found once. The chain links TRBV5-5 to TRBJ1-5; TRBD1 is a possible D gene (5 bases). V was shortened by 0 bases and J by 3 bases, with 13 bases between the two germline ends. CDR1 is SGHKS, CDR2 YYEKEE, per germline (reference sequence). This CDR3 is 16 amino acids long. The CDR3: CASSLDEGPYNQPQHF. In nucleotides, the CDR3 is TGTGCCAGCAGCTTGGATGAGGGGCCTTACAATCAGCCCCAGCATTTT.

The chain uses TRBV5-1 and TRBJ2-5; D gene uncertain. V shed 5 bases and J shed 11 bases, with 19 bases lying between them. The CDR3 covers 13 residues. CDR1 SGHRS and CDR2 YFSETQ come from the germline V gene. The CDR3 is CASRPGDNNEQYF. For the CDR3, the DNA is TGCGCCAGCAGACCTGGGGATAACAATGAGCAGTACTTC. Filled out from reference TRBV5-1 and TRBJ2-5, the complete variable domain reads KAGVTQTPRYLIKTRGQQVTLSCSPISGHRSVSWYQQTPGQGLQFLFEYFSETQRNKGNFPGRFSGRQFSNSRSEMNVSTLELGDSALYLCASRPGDNNEQYFGPGTRLLVL.

The chain uses TRBV11-3 and TRBJ1-1; D call uncertain. This CDR3 is 13 amino acids long. In germline, CDR1 is SGHNT, CDR2 YENEEA. Trimming took off 5 bases at V and 6 bases at J, with 13 bases between the two ends. Here the CDR3 reads CASSPRSGSEAFF. In nucleotides, the CDR3 is TGTGCCAGCAGCCCTCGATCGGGCTCTGAAGCTTTCTTT. The variable domain in full, completed from reference TRBV11-3 and TRBJ1-1, reads EAGVVQSPRYKIIEKKQPVAFWCNPISGHNTLYWYLQNLGQGPELLIRYENEEAVDDSQLPKDRFSAERLKGVDSTLKIQPAELGDSAVYLCASSPRSGSEAFFGQGTRLTVV.

This chain uses TRBV12-3 or TRBV12-4 with TRBJ1-1, with D maybe TRBD1 (5 bases). This CDR3 has 12 amino acids. The V gene lost 7 bases and the J gene lost 6 bases, with 12 bases spanning the gap. The chain's CDR3 is CASTLGGAEAFF. The DNA of the CDR3 is TGTGCCAGCACCTTAGGAGGGGCTGAAGCTTTCTTT.